The 10 T cell receptor beta chains below come from one sample, sequenced in a study of regulatory T cells in long-lasting Graves disease. Time point: persistent/refractory GD, antithyroid drugs over 5 years with positive TRAb. The TCR library was made from RNA extracted from PBMCs. Relying on iRepertoire HTBI primers and Arm-PCR of CDR3 regions, the team built TCR beta libraries. Using its own MiXCR run on the multiplex PCR reads, TCRdb lists one record per CDR3 protein. The sample consists of around 400,000 distinct CDR3 sequences, 23% of them appearing once. This specimen consisted of peripheral blood mononuclear cells (PBMCs), obtained when the disease was refractory, from a patient treated with antithyroid drugs. The receptor source for this set is a female donor with Graves disease.

The V gene is TRBV29-1, the J gene TRBJ2-6; a possible D gene is TRBD1 (5 bases). CDR1 and CDR2 from the germline V gene are SQVTM and ANQGSEA. The CDR3 covers 15 residues. Between the trimmed V and J ends, which lost 5 bases and 0 bases, there was a span of 11 bases. This CDR3 reads CSVIGASSGANVLTF. DNA for the CDR3: TGCAGCGTTATTGGGGCCAGCTCTGGGGCCAACGTCCTGACTTTC. The full variable domain, with the rest looked up from reference TRBV29-1 and TRBJ2-6, is SAVISQKPSRDICQRGTSLTIQCQVDSQVTMMFWYRQQPGQSLTLIATANQGSEATYESGFVIDKFPISRPNLTFSTLTVSNMSPEDSSIYLCSVIGASSGANVLTFGAGSRLTVL.

Worth noting for this clonotype: A much larger clone differs by one base, so this may be a read error. The chain combines TRBV7-2 with TRBJ2-2; 8 nucleotides align to TRBD2. The CDR3 is made up of 16 amino acids. Germline V CDR1 and CDR2: SGHTA, FQGNSA. The CDR3 DNA is TGTGCCAGCAGCTTACTTAGCGGGAAGAACACCGGGGAGCCGTTTTTT. Its translation: CASSLLSGKNTGEPFF.

This clonotype has ten or more counts. The genes are TRBV6-1 and TRBJ1-1; 9 positions match TRBD1. Looked up from germline, CDR1 is MNHNS and CDR2 is SASEGT. The CDR3 loop spans 16 amino acids. Trimming at V came to 8 bases and at J to 2 bases, leaving 12 bases not matched to a gene. The CDR3 spells CASCTGGLSGNTEAFF. CDR3 coding DNA: TGTGCCAGCTGCACAGGGGGCCTGTCGGGCAACACTGAAGCTTTCTTT.

CDR3 protein: CSVALLVGRAGELFF. The CDR3 DNA follows: TGCAGCGTGGCCCTACTTGTCGGCAGGGCCGGGGAGCTGTTTTTT. The chain has TRBV29-1 and TRBJ2-2; tentatively, D is TRBD1 (5 bases). Germline V gene lookup returns CDR1 SQVTM and CDR2 ANQGSEA. This CDR3 spans 15 amino acids. Between the trimmed V and J ends, which lost 6 bases and 6 bases, there was a span of 20 bases.

V is TRBV5-5 and J is TRBJ2-7; TRBD2 matches 13 bases. CDR1 SGHKS and CDR2 YYEKEE come from the germline V gene (reference sequence). The CDR3 runs 15 residues. Germline trimming cut 1 base from V and 5 bases from J; bases unmatched to any gene: 3. The CDR3, as DNA: TGTGCCAGCAGCTTGACTAGCGGGAGGGCCAACGAGCAGTACTTC. Translation gives CASSLTSGRANEQYF.

This clonotype was counted many times. The chain couples TRBV5-1 to TRBJ2-4; 7 bases are a match to TRBD2. The CDR3 sequence is 15 residues long. V trimming: 10 bases; J trimming: 1 base; junction bases outside the gene matches: 11. Germline CDR1 is SGHRS and CDR2 is YFSETQ. CDR3: CAPSLQAGAKNIQYF. CDR3 nucleotide sequence: TGCGCCCCCAGCTTACAAGCGGGGGCCAAAAACATTCAGTACTTC.

The genes are TRBV7-9 and TRBJ2-5; possibly TRBD2 for D (6 bases). This CDR3 spans 12 amino acids. The V end was cut by 5 bases, the J end by 10 bases, with 14 bases between. Germline-derived CDR1 and CDR2 are SEHNR and FQNEAQ (reference sequence). CDR3 in amino acids: CASSLTPGDQYF. The CDR3 DNA is TGTGCCAGCAGCCTCACCCCGGGGGACCAGTACTTC. Using reference TRBV7-9 and TRBJ2-5 for the parts outside the CDR3, the full variable domain is DTGVSQNPRHKITKRGQNVTFRCDPISEHNRLYWYRQTLGQGPEFLTYFQNEAQLEKSRLLSDRFSAERPKGSFSTLEIQRTEQGDSAMYLCASSLTPGDQYFGPGTRLLVL.

This clonotype occurred many times. The chain joins TRBV27 to TRBJ2-7, with a tentative D call TRBD1 (7 bases). The germline V and J ends were trimmed by 6 bases and 2 bases, with 14 bases remaining between them. The CDR3 runs 14 residues. Germline CDR1 and CDR2: MNHEY and SMNVEV (reference sequence). CDR3 in DNA: TGTGCCAGCAGCCCCAGGGGGGTCACCTACGAGCAGTACTTC. It is translated as CASSPRGVTYEQYF.

The rearrangement uses TRBV10-3 and TRBJ1-1, with 7 bases aligning to TRBD1. The CDR3 extends over 14 amino acids. V lost 2 bases, J lost 5 bases, and 5 bases stayed unmatched. Germline CDR1 and CDR2: ENHRY and SYGVKD. CDR3: CAISERTGDTEAFF. The DNA of the CDR3 is TGTGCCATCAGTGAGCGGACAGGCGATACTGAAGCTTTCTTT.

The table lists this clonotype with a few counts. The chain joins TRBV7-2 to TRBJ2-7; D is possibly TRBD2 (6 bases). V lost 1 base and J 2 bases, leaving 18 bases between the germline ends. The germline gives CDR1 SGHTA, CDR2 FQGNSA. The CDR3 runs 17 residues. The CDR3 DNA is TGTGCCAGCAGCTTAGTAGGTGGCGGGACTGTTACCTACGAGCAGTACTTC. Translating gives CASSLVGGGTVTYEQYF.